These 31 T cell receptor beta chains were all obtained from the same sample, sequenced in a study of cytomegalovirus exposure and HLA in healthy donors. PCR used 60 Vbeta primers and 13 Jbeta primers. TCRdb's copy holds only in-frame clones and misses some; the assay was immunoSEQ multiplex PCR. This sample has 120,000 or so clones, with roughly 80% found just once. The sequenced material came from PBMCs. All receptors derive from a man aged 40-50 years in good health and CMV-seronegative.

Remarks on this clone: One end of the junction is discordant with germline, which a read error may explain. The chain carries TRBV5-1 and TRBJ2-7, with D perhaps TRBD2 (6 bases). CDR3 length: 15 residues. Germline CDR1 and CDR2: SGHRS and YFSETQ. CDR3 residues: CASSLRAEGSYGQYF. CDR3 nucleotide sequence: TGCGCCAGCAGCTTGCGGGCGGAGGGTTCCTACGGGCAGTACTTC.

This clone was detected a few times. This CDR3 fails to terminate in the conserved phenylalanine or tryptophan, so it likely reflects a read error. This chain uses TRBV29-1 with TRBJ1-1; D is uncertain. Trimming removed 8 bases from V and 3 bases from J, with 16 bases in between. The germline V gene encodes CDR1 SQVTM and CDR2 ANQGSEA. The CDR3 covers 13 residues. This CDR3 is CSIQQNRDTEAFV. In nucleotides, the CDR3 is TGCAGCATTCAACAAAACCGGGACACTGAAGCTTTCGTT.

Here the CDR3 reads CASSSGTAGANVLTF. In DNA form, the CDR3 reads TGTGCCAGCTCATCCGGGACAGCTGGGGCCAACGTCCTGACTTTC. The rearrangement joins TRBV18 to TRBJ2-6, with 7 bases fitting TRBD1. The length of the CDR3 is 15 residues. Germline CDR1 and CDR2: KGHSH and LQKENI. V shed 5 bases, J shed 2 bases, and the junction held 3 bases outside the gene matches.

J is TRBJ2-7 and V is TRBV27; D is possibly TRBD2 (6 bases). Looked up from germline, CDR1 is MNHEY and CDR2 is SMNVEV (reference sequence). Trimming left V 5 bases short and J 3 bases short, with 14 bases between. This CDR3 contains 14 residues. CDR3 protein: CASSRRGDLYEQYF. CDR3 sequence (DNA): TGTGCCAGCAGTCGGAGGGGAGATCTCTACGAGCAGTACTTC.

J is TRBJ1-1 and V is TRBV18, with D perhaps matching TRBD1 (6 bases). Looked up from germline, CDR1 is KGHSH and CDR2 is LQKENI. Deletions cut 4 bases from V and 5 bases from J, with 20 bases between. The CDR3 sequence is 16 residues long. CDR3 region: CASSLGTLNSGTEAFF. CDR3 coding DNA: TGTGCCAGCTCACTGGGGACACTTAATTCGGGGACTGAAGCTTTCTTT.

The chain recombines TRBV2 with TRBJ2-1, with D hard to call. This CDR3 region has 14 residues. Trimming stripped 10 bases from V and 1 base from J, with 14 bases between. From germline, CDR1 is SNHLY and CDR2 FYNNEI. The CDR3 region is CATAAAASYNEQFF. As DNA, the CDR3 is TGTGCCACCGCCGCGGCTGCATCCTACAATGAGCAGTTCTTC. The full variable domain, its missing parts supplied by reference TRBV2 and TRBJ2-1, is EPEVTQTPSHQVTQMGQEVILRCVPISNHLYFYWYRQILGQKVEFLVSFYNNEISEKSEIFDDQFSVERPDGSNFTLKIRSTKLEDSAMYFCATAAAASYNEQFFGPGTRLTVL.

V gene TRBV27 combines with J gene TRBJ2-7; 8 nucleotides align to TRBD1. Germline CDR1 is MNHEY and CDR2 is SMNVEV (reference sequence). This CDR3 has 14 residues. J gave up 0 bases and V 5 bases, and 3 bases lay outside the gene matches. CDR3 sequence: CASSIGQGSYEQYF. The CDR3 coding sequence is TGTGCCAGCAGTATCGGACAGGGCTCCTACGAGCAGTACTTC.

A few counts support this clone. The chain recombines TRBV7-2 with TRBJ2-5; tentatively, D is TRBD2 (7 bases). Deletions cut 4 bases from V and 5 bases from J, with 11 bases between. Germline V lookup: CDR1 SGHTA, CDR2 FQGNSA. The CDR3 contains 13 residues. The CDR3 is CASSSGGRETQYF. The CDR3 nucleotides are TGTGCCAGCAGCTCGGGGGGCCGGGAGACCCAGTACTTC.

The chain links TRBV7-6 to TRBJ1-1; possible D gene TRBD1, 6 bases. This CDR3 comprises 14 residues. Trimming removed 0 bases at V and 3 bases at J, with 8 bases between. The V gene's germline CDR1 is SGHVS and CDR2 FNYEAQ. In DNA form, the CDR3 reads TGTGCCAGCAGCTTAGCGACAGGATACACTGAAGCTTTCTTT. Translated, it gives CASSLATGYTEAFF.

The chain employs TRBV11-2 and TRBJ2-4; TRBD1 aligns across 9 bases. The germline CDR1 and CDR2 sequences are SGHAT and FQNNGV. V shed 8 bases, J shed 1 base, and the junction held 12 bases outside the gene matches. This CDR3 spans 17 amino acids. CDR3 residues: CASCKGTGSVAKNIQYF. As DNA, the CDR3 is TGTGCCAGCTGCAAAGGGACAGGGTCTGTTGCCAAAAACATTCAGTACTTC.

V is TRBV6-5 and J is TRBJ2-5; possibly TRBD2 for D (6 bases). V was clipped by 6 bases and J by 2 bases, with 7 bases between them. Germline-derived CDR1 and CDR2 are MNHEY and SVGAGI. The CDR3 is 12 residues long. The CDR3 nucleotides read TGTGCCAGCAGGGGACTTCAAGAGACCCAGTACTTC. As protein: CASRGLQETQYF.

The CDR3 nucleotides are TGTGCCAGCTCACCACCACAGGGACTGAACACTGAAGCTTTCTTT. It is translated as CASSPPQGLNTEAFF. This chain joins TRBV18 and TRBJ1-1; D is possibly TRBD1 (6 bases). The CDR3 extends over 15 amino acids. Germline V CDR1 and CDR2: KGHSH, LQKENI. Trimming removed 0 bases from V and 0 bases from J, with 8 bases in between. Variable domain in full (rest from reference TRBV18 and TRBJ1-1): NAGVMQNPRHLVRRRGQEARLRCSPMKGHSHVYWYRQLPEEGLKFMVYLQKENIIDESGMPKERFSAEFPKEGPSILRIQQVVRGDSAAYFCASSPPQGLNTEAFFGQGTRLTVV.

The chain recombines TRBV4-1 with TRBJ1-5, with D perhaps matching TRBD1 (5 bases). Trimming left V 0 bases short and J 2 bases short, with 11 bases between. The CDR3 is 16 amino acids. CDR1 MGHRA and CDR2 YSYEKL come from the germline V gene. CDR3 DNA: TGCGCCAGCAGCCAAGAAGACCAGGGCGGCAATCAGCCCCAGCATTTT. It is translated as CASSQEDQGGNQPQHF.

The chain's CDR3 is CASSPLDKTYEQYF. The CDR3 nucleotides are TGCGCCAGCAGCCCCCTGGACAAGACCTACGAGCAGTACTTC. This chain uses TRBV5-1 with TRBJ2-7, with D possibly being TRBD1 (5 bases). Between the trimmed V and J ends, which lost 4 bases and 2 bases, there was a span of 13 bases. This CDR3 comprises 14 residues. Germline CDR1 and CDR2: SGHRS and YFSETQ.

This chain joins TRBV5-4 and TRBJ1-4; maybe TRBD1 (5 bases). V lost 7 bases, J lost 7 bases, and 14 bases lay in between. The CDR3 length is 13 residues. CDR1 is SGHNT, CDR2 YYREEE, per germline (reference sequence). This CDR3 is CASSVAGVEKLFF. DNA of the CDR3: TGTGCCAGCTCGGTGGCGGGGGTTGAAAAACTGTTTTTT.

This chain links TRBV5-1 with TRBJ2-3, with 8 bases matching TRBD2. V was clipped by 5 bases and J by 1 base; unmatched bases: 3. CDR1 is SGHRS and CDR2 is YFSETQ in the germline V gene. The CDR3 is 14 amino acids. The CDR3 spells CASRGLEGTDTQYF. The CDR3 bases are TGCGCCAGCAGGGGACTAGAGGGCACAGATACGCAGTATTTT.

This clone has a handful of counts. The chain uses TRBV6-1 and TRBJ2-3, with D perhaps matching TRBD2 (6 bases). From germline, CDR1 is MNHNS and CDR2 SASEGT. Trimming shortened V by 7 bases and J by 2 bases, and 13 bases separated the two germline ends. This CDR3 is 14 amino acids long. The CDR3 coding sequence is TGTGCCAGCAAGTGGGGGGAACTCACAGATACGCAGTATTTT. Translating gives CASKWGELTDTQYF.

This clone was detected only once. V is TRBV13 and J is TRBJ1-4; 7 nucleotides agree with TRBD1. Trimming removed 1 base from V and 7 bases from J; junction bases left unmatched: 3. Germline values: CDR1 PRHDT, CDR2 FYEKMQ (reference sequence). The CDR3 is 14 amino acids. For the CDR3, the DNA is TGTGCCAGCAGCTTAGCGCAGGGGGGTGAAAAACTGTTTTTT. It codes for CASSLAQGGEKLFF.

The chain combines TRBV10-3 with TRBJ2-7, with D possibly matching TRBD1 (5 bases). The CDR3 has 14 amino acids. Germline values: CDR1 ENHRY, CDR2 SYGVKD. V lost 4 bases and J 6 bases, leaving 16 bases between the germline ends. The CDR3 sequence: CAISVGADGGEQYF. In nucleotides, the CDR3 is TGTGCCATCAGTGTTGGGGCAGATGGCGGCGAGCAGTACTTC.

The rearrangement uses TRBV28 and TRBJ2-7; D remains ambiguous. CDR3 size: 13 residues. Germline lookup yields CDR1 MDHEN and CDR2 SYDVKM. Trimming pared 6 bases from V and 3 bases from J, leaving 12 bases between. CDR3 nucleotides: TGTGCCAGCAGCCCGGGTGGCGTCTACGAGCAGTACTTC. It encodes CASSPGGVYEQYF.

The chain uses TRBV28 and TRBJ2-7; 9 nucleotides line up with TRBD1. The CDR3 is 13 residues long. The V and J ends lost 10 bases and 0 bases, in that order; junction bases with no gene match: 4. The germline V gene has CDR1 MDHEN and CDR2 SYDVKM. CDR3 region: CATGTGISYEQYF. CDR3 DNA: TGTGCCACCGGGACAGGGATCTCCTACGAGCAGTACTTC. Full variable domain (remainder filled in from reference TRBV28 and TRBJ2-7): DVKVTQSSRYLVKRTGEKVFLECVQDMDHENMFWYRQDPGLGLRLIYFSYDVKMKEKGDIPEGYSVSREKKERFSLILESASTNQTSMYLCATGTGISYEQYFGPGTRLTVT.

The rearrangement joins TRBV6-5 to TRBJ2-7; 9 bases map to TRBD2. The V and J ends lost 3 bases and 6 bases, in that order; junction bases with no gene match: 6. Germline CDR1 reads MNHEY; CDR2 reads SVGAGI. The CDR3 runs 14 residues. The CDR3 nucleotides read TGTGCCAGCAGTTATAGCGGGAGTACCTTCGAGCAGTACTTC. This codes for CASSYSGSTFEQYF.

This clone was observed a handful of times. This rearrangement joins TRBV2 to TRBJ1-5; D might be TRBD1 (5 bases). CDR3 length equals 12 residues. The germline gives CDR1 SNHLY, CDR2 FYNNEI. Trimming took 6 bases from V and 9 from J, leaving 12 bases between them. The CDR3 region has the DNA TGTGCCAGCAGGTTGGAGGGGCCGCCCCAGCATTTT. Its protein is CASRLEGPPQHF.

Here the CDR3 DNA reads TGTGCCAGCAGCTTAGGGGGGGCTTCTAGCGGTGAGCAGTTCTTC. Translation: CASSLGGASSGEQFF. This chain uses TRBV7-3 with TRBJ2-1; TRBD2 might be the D (7 bases). This CDR3 spans 15 amino acids. V was clipped by 2 bases and J by 9 bases, with 17 bases between them. The germline V gene has CDR1 SGHTA and CDR2 FQGTGA.

The chain links TRBV27 to TRBJ1-2; D is possibly TRBD1 (5 bases). Looked up from germline, CDR1 is MNHEY and CDR2 is SMNVEV (reference sequence). Between the trimmed V and J ends, which lost 2 bases and 4 bases, there was a span of 14 bases. This CDR3 has 15 amino acids. The CDR3 reads CASSLQAGSTYGYTF. The DNA of the CDR3 is TGTGCCAGCAGTTTACAAGCAGGGTCAACCTATGGCTACACCTTC.

The rearrangement uses TRBV11-2 and TRBJ2-1, with a possible D match to TRBD1 (6 bases). The CDR3 has 14 amino acids. Looked up from germline, CDR1 is SGHAT and CDR2 is FQNNGV. The V and J ends lost 5 bases and 3 bases respectively, with 11 bases between them. Here the CDR3 reads CASSPTGHYNEQFF. DNA of the CDR3: TGTGCCAGCAGCCCGACGGGACACTACAATGAGCAGTTCTTC.

This clone rates as medium-sized (0.01 to 0.1%). The V gene is TRBV6-1, the J gene TRBJ1-4, with 7 bases that match TRBD1. Germline loops: CDR1 MNHNS, CDR2 SASEGT. V shed 4 bases and J 5 bases; nucleotides not matched to a gene: 10. This CDR3 has 16 residues. Here the CDR3 reads CASSAGRGLTNEKLFF. DNA of the CDR3: TGTGCCAGCAGTGCCGGCAGGGGGTTGACGAATGAAAAACTGTTTTTT.

The chain uses TRBV27 and TRBJ2-5; 7 bases match TRBD1. Germline V CDR1 and CDR2: MNHEY, SMNVEV (reference sequence). This CDR3 has 19 amino acids. Unmatched junction bases numbered 21, after V lost 6 bases and J lost 2 bases. The CDR3 sequence is CASSLLRAPGGRGQETQYF. The CDR3 DNA follows: TGTGCCAGCAGCCTCTTGAGGGCTCCAGGGGGTCGGGGACAAGAGACCCAGTACTTC.

The rearrangement links TRBV7-2 to TRBJ2-1; 7 nucleotides match TRBD2. The CDR3 totals 16 residues. Trimming took 5 bases from V and 1 from J; bases not matched to a gene: 8. Per germline, CDR1 SGHTA and CDR2 FQGNSA. CDR3 region: CASSPRDYGSYNEQFF. CDR3 nucleotides: TGTGCCAGCAGCCCGCGGGACTACGGTTCCTACAATGAGCAGTTCTTC.

This clone was counted a few times. The gene calls are TRBV2 and TRBJ1-3; 9 positions agree with TRBD1. The CDR3 is made up of 15 amino acids. Germline CDR1 SNHLY, CDR2 FYNNEI. The junction had 7 bases not matched to a gene; V was cut back by 6 bases and J by 4 bases. The CDR3 is CASRVDRGSGNTIYF. The CDR3 DNA sequence: TGTGCCAGCAGAGTGGACAGGGGTTCAGGAAACACCATATATTTT.

The chain links TRBV9 to TRBJ1-1; D gene unclear. Germline V lookup: CDR1 SGDLS, CDR2 YYNGEE. The CDR3 is 14 residues long. V lost 0 bases and J lost 6, with 12 bases in between. The CDR3 loop is CASSVAGGYPEAFF. CDR3 DNA sequence: TGTGCCAGCAGCGTAGCTGGAGGGTACCCTGAAGCTTTCTTT.